This T cell receptor (beta chain) came from a study of OX40 agonist ivuxolimab in advanced cancers. Background on the whole study: The costimulatory receptor OX40 (CD134) was targeted by ivuxolimab, a fully human IgG2 agonistic monoclonal antibody. Intravenous ivuxolimab was administered to patients every 2 weeks at six dose levels: 0.01, 0.1, 0.3, 1.5, 3 and 10 mg/kg. Of the approximately 50 patients in dose escalation, about 20 had hepatocellular carcinoma, about 15 had melanoma, 9 had renal cell carcinoma and 9 had head and neck cancer. A male proportion of roughly 80% and a mean age of approximately 60 years, ranging from 23 to 79, were recorded for the dose-escalation cohort. Prior anti-PD-1, anti-PD-L1 or anti-CTLA-4 therapy was permitted, and checkpoint inhibitors had been received by under 50% of dose-escalation patients. Three dose-escalation patients achieved partial responses, one with hepatocellular carcinoma and two with cutaneous melanoma. Peripheral TCRbeta sequencing was intended to test whether TCR sequence diversity was altered and clonal T-cell expansion was caused by ivuxolimab. The paper reports the monotherapy dose-escalation portion (N ≈ 50 patients) of the phase I ivuxolimab trial. The paper's findings and limits, for the study overall: Clonal expansion of both CD4+ and CD8+ blood T cells was observed from baseline to week 6 at doses 0.1 to 3.0 mg/kg. Which antigens the clonally expanded peripheral T cells were specific for was not determined. On average, CD8+ T cells showed more expanded clones than CD4+ T cells after ivuxolimab. Low levels of normalized T-cell clonal expansion were also seen in some patients who did not respond. In partial responders in the 0.1-3.0 mg/kg groups, normalized peripheral clonal expansion was found to be among the lowest, especially among CD8+ T cells.

Genomic DNA was extracted from sorted cells for sequencing of the TCRbeta CDR3 region. The immunoSEQ Assay was used for sequencing of TCRbeta CDR3 regions. TCRdb obtained this table from immuneACCESS and retained in-frame rearrangements with V and J assigned. These tables miss some clones; where compared with another copy, unresolved V genes account for less than half of the shortfall, and the remainder is unexplained. The sample has about 69,000 clones on record, approximately 81% of them singletons. In total, the top ten clones hold about 6.3% of the sample. The CDR3 contains 16 residues, cysteine and phenylalanine counted. Only the CDR3 part of the read is kept: 48 bases, read in frame from the first base. Trimming takes 6 bases from V and 4 bases from J, and the germline ends sit 20 bases apart. Patients with a history of autoimmune disease or receiving systemic immunosuppression were excluded from the trial. In every dose cohort, peripheral blood was drawn for TCR sequencing at baseline, cycle 4 day 1, and cycle 7 day 1. Samples came from an open-label, multicenter, first-in-human phase I dose-escalation trial of ivuxolimab. Adults with locally advanced or metastatic melanoma, renal cell, hepatocellular, or head and neck squamous cell carcinoma were enrolled in the trial. Before TCR sequencing, CD4+ T cells and CD8+ T cells were sorted from peripheral blood as separate populations.

As to this clone: There is no known antigen for this receptor. No much larger clone exists at a distance of one base, and base qualities are not known.

The chain couples TRBV6-7 to TRBJ2-3; the best D guess is TRBD2, with 5 bases matching. TRBV6-7 is identified as an open reading frame with a role that is uncertain. Material: CD4+ or CD8+ T cells sorted from blood, obtained in a trial of the OX40 agonist ivuxolimab. The source is an adult with an advanced solid tumor such as melanoma, head and neck, liver or kidney cancer. The CDR3 protein sequence reads: CASSRGRTLRADTQYF. The DNA sequence reads TGTGCCAGCAGCCGAGGGCGGACCTTGCGGGCAGATACGCAGTATTTT.